This T cell receptor (beta chain) was documented in a study of monozygotic twins with inflammatory bowel disease. Study-wide results and limits: Healthy co-twins exceeded IBD patients in TCRbeta diversity as measured by inverse Simpson.

Whole-blood RNA isolation (total RNA) proceeded without T cell sorting. cDNA was made in eight separate reactions per sample. From the 5' RACE reads, TCRdb lists one entry per CDR3 protein and no DNA. Seen in this sample are about 450,000 distinct CDR3 sequences; the ten most common clones hold 2% to 3%. To note about this clonotype: Its target is not known.

The CDR3 contains 14 residues. Germline V gene sequence: CDR1 KGHSH, CDR2 LQKENI. This clonotype was sampled from a human donor with ulcerative colitis or Crohn's disease, or a healthy co-twin of an affected twin (not recorded which). Sequencing was carried out using blood. The V and J genes are TRBV18 and TRBJ2-3; as DNA is missing, the TRBD1 call by TCRdb cannot be tested. CDR3 sequence reads: CASSPEGRGDTQYF.